The 5 T cell receptor beta chains presented below share a single source sample, sequenced in a study of Ad26.COV2.S vaccination and SARS-CoV-2 variants. Assay used: immunoSEQ multiplex PCR; TCRdb lists only in-frame clones, some missing. Among over 400,000 clones listed, approximately 92% were seen once. Treatment defined: 15 to 20 received Ad26.COV2.S at low or high dose, single or two shots; 5 received placebo; per-sample allocation not given. At day 63 after the first vaccine or placebo injection, samples were drawn. Specimen: peripheral blood, collected in a trial of Ad26.COV2.S vaccine versus placebo. These receptors originate from a person aged 18-60 years who received the Ad26.COV2.S COVID-19 vaccine or a placebo.

The rearrangement joins TRBV11-3 to TRBJ1-3; tentative D call: TRBD1 (5 bases). Trimming removed 4 bases from V and 2 bases from J, with 15 bases in between. Germline lookup yields CDR1 SGHNT and CDR2 YENEEA. This CDR3 comprises 16 residues. The CDR3 spells CASSSHLEGTGNTIYF. The CDR3 region has the DNA TGTGCCAGCAGCTCCCACCTGGAGGGGACTGGAAACACCATATATTTT. Complete variable domain (other parts from reference TRBV11-3 and TRBJ1-3): EAGVVQSPRYKIIEKKQPVAFWCNPISGHNTLYWYLQNLGQGPELLIRYENEEAVDDSQLPKDRFSAERLKGVDSTLKIQPAELGDSAVYLCASSSHLEGTGNTIYFGEGSWLTVV.

The chain combines TRBV2 with TRBJ2-7, with unresolved D. V lost 9 bases and J lost 6, with 27 bases in between. CDR1 is SNHLY and CDR2 is FYNNEI in the germline V gene. The CDR3 covers 16 residues. DNA for the CDR3: TGTGCCAGAACTTTCAATTCCGACATTCGGCCGGCCGAGCAGTACTTC. It translates to CARTFNSDIRPAEQYF. Full variable domain (remainder filled in from reference TRBV2 and TRBJ2-7): EPEVTQTPSHQVTQMGQEVILRCVPISNHLYFYWYRQILGQKVEFLVSFYNNEISEKSEIFDDQFSVERPDGSNFTLKIRSTKLEDSAMYFCARTFNSDIRPAEQYFGPGTRLTVT.

The chain has TRBV4-1 and TRBJ2-6, with 8 bases matching TRBD1. Germline V gene sequence: CDR1 MGHRA, CDR2 YSYEKL. The CDR3 is 16 residues long. V shed 4 bases, J shed 1 base, and the junction held 3 bases outside the gene matches. CDR3: CASSRGQGSGANVLTF. The CDR3, as DNA: TGCGCCAGCAGCCGAGGACAGGGATCTGGGGCCAACGTCCTGACTTTC.

CDR3 coding DNA: TGTGCCAGCAGCTTGGGCACACAGGGGATTGAAAAACTGTTTTTT. It specifies CASSLGTQGIEKLFF. J is TRBJ1-4 and V is TRBV5-6, with TRBD1 matching over 7 bases. Germline V gene data show CDR1 as SGHDT and CDR2 as YYEEEE. Unmatched junction bases numbered 6, after V lost 0 bases and J lost 7 bases. This CDR3 is 15 amino acids long.

The J gene is TRBJ1-6, the V gene TRBV4-2, with 7 positions matching TRBD1. Germline assignment: CDR1 LGHNA and CDR2 YNFKEQ. CDR3 size: 15 residues. The junction had 2 bases not matched to a gene; V was cut back by 1 base and J by 5 bases. The DNA of the CDR3 is TGTGCCAGCAGCCAAGGCGACAGGGATAATTCACCCCTCCACTTT. Amino acid sequence: CASSQGDRDNSPLHF.